These 20 T cell receptor beta chains came from one sample sequenced in a study of shared clonotypes between healthy human individuals (TCRdb year 2020). Library preparation used the immunoSEQ multiplex PCR assay. Held by TCRdb, this immuneACCESS table contains in-frame sequences only and omits some clones. Under half of the omission traces to an unresolved V gene where checked; the cause of the rest is unknown. A total of about 110,000 clones appear in this sample, 68% of them only once. In total, the top ten clones hold almost 25% of the sample. The sequencing sample was made of memory CD8+ T cells sorted from blood. This specimen's cell subset or site label, interpreted: CD45RO+ cells pooled with CCR7-negative TemRA cells. These receptors originate from a woman in her thirties in good health.

Only one count was recorded for this clone. The DNA for the CDR3 is TGTGCCTGGAGTGTAAGCCCGTTTGGGACTAGTAGCTACGAGCAGTACTTC. It translates to CAWSVSPFGTSSYEQYF. The V and J genes are TRBV30 and TRBJ2-7; TRBD2 aligns across 8 bases. Per germline, CDR1 GTSNPN and CDR2 SVGIG (reference sequence). The CDR3 is 17 residues long. The J segment lost 3 bases and the V segment lost 0 bases, leaving 13 bases of the junction unmatched.

With regard to this clone: Germline and junction disagree at one end, which may indicate a read error. The chain employs TRBV25-1 and TRBJ2-2, with D perhaps TRBD2 (5 bases). The CDR3 loop spans 11 amino acids. CDR1 MGHDK and CDR2 SYGVNS come from the germline V gene. CDR3 coding DNA: TGTGCCACAGGTGAACACCGGGGAGCTGTTTTT. This codes for CATGEHRGAVF.

There are a few counts of this clone. V gene TRBV6-5 combines with J gene TRBJ2-7; TRBD2 is a possible D gene (5 bases). V dropped 5 bases and J dropped 0 bases, with 14 bases sitting between them. The CDR3 covers 15 residues. Germline V gene lookup returns CDR1 MNHEY and CDR2 SVGAGI. This CDR3 reads CASSRPVDYSYEQYF. CDR3 coding DNA: TGTGCCAGCAGTCGACCCGTCGACTACTCCTACGAGCAGTACTTC.

The rearrangement links TRBV19 to TRBJ2-7; the match to TRBD1 covers 7 bases. This CDR3 region has 14 residues. From germline, CDR1 is LNHDA and CDR2 SQIVND (reference sequence). Losses at the gene ends were 9 bases for V and 0 bases for J; bases not matched to a gene: 8. The CDR3 nucleotides read TGTGCCAGCGCATTTGGACAGGACTCCTACGAGCAGTACTTC. Amino acids: CASAFGQDSYEQYF.

The chain has TRBV10-2 and TRBJ2-2; 9 bases map to TRBD2. V was clipped by 4 bases and J by 0 bases; unmatched bases: 3. Germline-derived CDR1 and CDR2 are WSHSY and SAAADI. The CDR3 is 16 residues long. Here the CDR3 reads CASSGTSDPNTGELFF. CDR3 DNA: TGCGCCAGCAGTGGGACTAGCGATCCGAACACCGGGGAGCTGTTTTTT.

V is TRBV10-1 and J is TRBJ2-7; possible D gene TRBD1, 6 bases. V dropped 5 bases and J dropped 5 bases, with 16 bases sitting between them. The CDR3 loop spans 14 amino acids. The V gene's germline CDR1 is WNHNN and CDR2 SYGVQD (reference sequence). The CDR3: CASSSGQPWDEQYF. CDR3 DNA: TGCGCCAGCAGTAGCGGACAGCCCTGGGACGAGCAGTACTTC.

The rearrangement uses TRBV6-4 and TRBJ2-3; 7 bases are a match to TRBD2. The germline V gene encodes CDR1 MRHNA and CDR2 SNTAGT. V was pared by 1 base and J by 4 bases, with 5 bases of the junction left unmatched. This CDR3 region has 15 residues. CDR3 sequence: CASSDYGGRSDTQYF. The CDR3 DNA sequence: TGTGCCAGCAGTGACTATGGCGGGAGATCAGATACGCAGTATTTT.

The rearrangement links TRBV4-1 to TRBJ2-7; possible D gene TRBD2, 6 bases. The V end lost 1 base, the J end lost 2 bases, and 12 bases lay between the germline ends. The germline V gene has CDR1 MGHRA and CDR2 YSYEKL. CDR3 length: 15 amino acids. This chain's CDR3 is CASSQGSGPTYEQYF. The DNA of the CDR3 is TGCGCCAGCAGCCAAGGAAGCGGGCCCACCTACGAGCAGTACTTC.

This clone appeared once. This sequence joins TRBV9 and TRBJ2-7, with D possibly called TRBD1 or TRBD2 (5 bases each). This CDR3 is built from 15 residues. Trimming left V 0 bases short and J 1 base short, with 11 bases between. From germline, CDR1 is SGDLS and CDR2 YYNGEE. The CDR3: CASSVGGGRSYEQYF. In nucleotides, the CDR3 is TGTGCCAGCAGCGTAGGGGGCGGGCGATCCTACGAGCAGTACTTC.

The chain has TRBV5-4 and TRBJ2-1, with D hard to call. This CDR3 contains 15 residues. The ends were cut back, 1 base at V and 6 bases at J, with 14 bases in the middle. Germline V gene data show CDR1 as SGHNT and CDR2 as YYREEE (reference sequence). CDR3 protein: CASSLFLSGLNEQFF. The CDR3 nucleotides are TGTGCCAGCAGCTTGTTTCTATCCGGTCTCAATGAGCAGTTCTTC.

The rearrangement links TRBV25-1 to TRBJ1-1, with D unresolved. CDR3 length: 15 amino acids. V lost 1 base and J 8 bases, leaving 17 bases between the germline ends. The V gene's germline CDR1 is MGHDK and CDR2 SYGVNS. DNA for the CDR3: TGTGCCAGCAGTGAATTTGAGTCGTCGGTGGGGGAAGCTTTCTTT. Amino acids: CASSEFESSVGEAFF.

This clone turned up a few times. The chain employs TRBV19 and TRBJ2-1; 13 bases map to TRBD2. The germline CDR1 and CDR2 sequences are LNHDA and SQIVND (reference sequence). After removal of 7 bases from V and 8 bases from J, the junction contained 11 bases not matched to a gene. The CDR3 contains 16 residues. CDR3 region: CASTKEGTSGADEQFF. CDR3 DNA: TGTGCCAGTACCAAAGAGGGGACTAGCGGGGCAGATGAGCAGTTCTTC.

The chain is built from TRBV6-5 and TRBJ2-3; D is unclear. V lost 3 bases and J 1 base, leaving 11 bases between the germline ends. The CDR3 loop spans 15 amino acids. CDR1 and CDR2 (germline): MNHEY, SVGAGI. The CDR3 sequence is CASSYFGEGTDTQYF. CDR3 in DNA: TGTGCCAGCAGTTATTTTGGTGAGGGCACAGATACGCAGTATTTT.

This chain connects TRBV6-5 to TRBJ2-7; D not certain. The CDR3 loop spans 12 amino acids. Germline V gives CDR1 MNHEY, CDR2 SVGAGI. Trimming removed 2 bases at V and 5 bases at J, with 7 bases between. The chain's CDR3 is CASSYPPNEQYF. In nucleotides, the CDR3 is TGTGCCAGCAGTTACCCACCCAACGAGCAGTACTTC.

V gene TRBV28 combines with J gene TRBJ2-1; D is possibly TRBD1 or TRBD2 (6 bases each). V was pared by 6 bases and J by 6 bases, with 18 bases between. The CDR3 spans 15 residues. From germline, CDR1 is MDHEN and CDR2 SYDVKM. This CDR3 is CASRGGRGPSNEQFF. In DNA, the CDR3 is TGTGCCAGCAGGGGGGGCAGGGGCCCATCCAATGAGCAGTTCTTC.

The genes are TRBV21-1 and TRBJ1-4. TRBV21-1 represents a pseudogene. This CDR3 is built from 20 residues. The CDR3 coding sequence is TGTGCCAGCAGCAAACGAGGGAGGGGGCCCATCAGCATTCCTAATGAAAAACTGTTTTTT. The encoded protein is CASSKRGRGPISIPNEKLFF.

About this clone itself: This sample also contains other DNA sequences that code for the same CDR3. This rearrangement joins TRBV5-4 to TRBJ1-1, with D possibly matching TRBD1 (6 bases). V shed 2 bases and J shed 4 bases, with 12 bases lying between them. Germline assignment: CDR1 SGHNT and CDR2 YYREEE (reference sequence). This CDR3 comprises 14 residues. For the CDR3, the DNA is TGTGCCAGCAGCTTAGGGGGAGGTAGCACTGAAGCTTTCTTT. Translation: CASSLGGGSTEAFF. Combining the CDR3 with reference TRBV5-4 and TRBJ1-1 gives the whole variable domain ETGVTQSPTHLIKTRGQQVTLRCSSQSGHNTVSWYQQALGQGPQFIFQYYREEENGRGNFPPRFSGLQFPNYSSELNVNALELDDSALYLCASSLGGGSTEAFFGQGTRLTVV.

This sequence joins TRBV15 and TRBJ1-3, with D possibly matching TRBD1 (6 bases). Trimming stripped 4 bases from V and 4 bases from J, with 11 bases between. The V gene's germline CDR1 is LNHNV and CDR2 YYDKDF (reference sequence). There are 14 residues in the CDR3. The CDR3 region has the DNA TGTGCCACCAGCACAGGGGTGGGCGGAAACACCATATATTTT. This sequence encodes CATSTGVGGNTIYF.

The J gene is TRBJ2-1, the V gene TRBV7-9; tentatively, D is TRBD2 (6 bases). CDR3 length: 15 amino acids. V was pared by 4 bases and J by 6 bases, with 16 bases between. From germline, CDR1 is SEHNR and CDR2 FQNEAQ (reference sequence). The chain's CDR3 is CASSYGEAGFNEQFF. The CDR3 coding sequence is TGTGCCAGCAGCTATGGGGAGGCGGGATTCAATGAGCAGTTCTTC.

The chain employs TRBV19 and TRBJ2-7, with TRBD2 identical over 12 bases. This CDR3 has 16 amino acids. The germline CDR1 and CDR2 sequences are LNHDA and SQIVND (reference sequence). After removal of 4 bases from V and 4 bases from J, the junction contained 8 bases not matched to a gene. Here the CDR3 reads CASSRILAGGRYEQYF. The CDR3 DNA sequence: TGTGCCAGTAGTAGGATCCTAGCGGGAGGGCGATACGAGCAGTACTTC.